The entry below gives a single T cell receptor beta chain sequence along with its context. This entry is derived from a study of blood T cell repertoires in COVID-19. This CDR3 spans 16 amino acids. CDR1 is SGHAT, CDR2 FQDESV, per germline (reference sequence). V was shortened by 5 bases and J by 3 bases, with 17 bases between the two germline ends. TCRdb's table, derived via immunoSEQ multiplex PCR, lists solely in-frame clones and lacks some. The top ten hold over 0.7% of the sample, which has 350,000 to 400,000 clones, 91% seen once. The chain links TRBV11-1 to TRBJ2-1; weak D call: TRBD1 (6 bases). The sequence derives from a middle-aged woman who had been exposed to COVID-19. The source material was PBMCs or T cells enriched from blood (not recorded which). The CDR3 reads CASSTAGTRHYNEQFF. Here the CDR3 DNA reads TGTGCCAGCAGCACAGCCGGGACACGCCACTACAATGAGCAGTTCTTC.